This TCR beta chain was found in a study of shared T cell receptors in the human thymus. The table came from immunoSEQ multiplex PCR; TCRdb's copy has only in-frame clones and leaves some out. The sample yields hundreds of thousands of clones, 80% to 90% seen once. V lost 1 base to trimming and J lost 7 bases; unmatched junction nucleotides: 11. The CDR3 loop spans 16 amino acids. In germline, CDR1 is GTSNPN, CDR2 SVGIG (reference sequence). The same data also went into a second study, on human thymus T cells. Turning to that study: Repertoires sampled from thymus and blood appeared biased in V and J gene usage. Related research reported highly overlapping thymic repertoires among unrelated individuals.

The receptor comes from a boy less than two years old with a congenital heart defect. Sample: thymocytes. The gene calls are TRBV30 and TRBJ2-5; 11 nucleotides align to TRBD2. In DNA, the CDR3 is TGTGCCTGGAGTGCCACCCGACTAGCGGGAAGAGGGACCCAGTACTTC. As protein: CAWSATRLAGRGTQYF.